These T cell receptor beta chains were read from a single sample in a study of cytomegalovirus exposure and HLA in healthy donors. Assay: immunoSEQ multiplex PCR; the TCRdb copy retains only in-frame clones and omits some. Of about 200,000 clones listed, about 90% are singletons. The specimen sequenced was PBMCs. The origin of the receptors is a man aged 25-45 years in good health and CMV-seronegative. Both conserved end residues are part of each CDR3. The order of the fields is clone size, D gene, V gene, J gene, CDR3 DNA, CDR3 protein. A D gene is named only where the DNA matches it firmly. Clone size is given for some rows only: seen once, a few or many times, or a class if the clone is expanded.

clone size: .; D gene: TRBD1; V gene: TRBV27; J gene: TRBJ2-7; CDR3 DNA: TGTGCCAGCAGTCTAAGACAGGGCTCCTACGAGCAGTGCTTC; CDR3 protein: CASSLRQGSYEQCF
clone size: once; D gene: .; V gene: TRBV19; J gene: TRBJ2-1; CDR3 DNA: TGTGCCAGTAGTCTACTCGGGGTAGCTACCTACAATGAGCAGTTCTTC; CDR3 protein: CASSLLGVATYNEQFF
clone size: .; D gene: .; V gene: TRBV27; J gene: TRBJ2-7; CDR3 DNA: TGTGCCAGCAGTTTGCGAGCGGAAGGCTCCTACGAGCAGTACTTC; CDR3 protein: CASSLRAEGSYEQYF
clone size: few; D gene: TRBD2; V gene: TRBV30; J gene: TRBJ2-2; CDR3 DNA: TGTGCCTGGAATGCGGGAGTCCTCTACACCGGGGAGCTGTTTTTT; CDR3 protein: CAWNAGVLYTGELFF
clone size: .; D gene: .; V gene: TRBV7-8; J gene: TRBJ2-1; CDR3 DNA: TGTGCCAGCAGCTTCGACAGAGACAATGAGCAGTTCTTC; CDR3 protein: CASSFDRDNEQFF
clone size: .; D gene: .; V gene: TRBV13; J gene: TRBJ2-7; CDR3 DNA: TGTGCCAGCAGCTTAGAGGGGGTTTACGAGCAGTACTTC; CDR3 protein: CASSLEGVYEQYF
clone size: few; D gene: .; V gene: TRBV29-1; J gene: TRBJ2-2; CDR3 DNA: TGCAGCGTTGGGCAGGGAAACACCGGGGAGCTGTTTTTT; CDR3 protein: CSVGQGNTGELFF
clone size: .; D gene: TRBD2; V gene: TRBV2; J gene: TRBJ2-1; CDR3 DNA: TGTGCCAGCCTAGCGGGGGGGCTAACCTACAATGAGCAGTTCTTC; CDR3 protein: CASLAGGLTYNEQFF
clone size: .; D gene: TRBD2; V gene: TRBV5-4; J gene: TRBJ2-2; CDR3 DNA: TGTGCCAGCAGCTTCGCTAGCGGGTCGAACACCGGGGAGCTGTTTTTT; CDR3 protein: CASSFASGSNTGELFF
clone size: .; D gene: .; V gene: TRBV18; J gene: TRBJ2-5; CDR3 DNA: TGTGCCAGCTCACATTCAGCGCGCCAAGAGACCCAGTACTTC; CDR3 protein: CASSHSARQETQYF
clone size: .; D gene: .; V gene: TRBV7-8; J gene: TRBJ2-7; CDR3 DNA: TGTGCCAGCAGCGAGGCCCCTAGGGGGAGATACGAGCAGTACTTC; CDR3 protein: CASSEAPRGRYEQYF
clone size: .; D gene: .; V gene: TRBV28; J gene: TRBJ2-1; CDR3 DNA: TGTGCCAGCACCGAAACGGGGGACGGCTCCTACAATGAGCAGTTCTTC; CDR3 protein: CASTETGDGSYNEQFF
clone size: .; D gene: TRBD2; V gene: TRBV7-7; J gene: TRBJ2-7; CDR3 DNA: TGTGCTAGCAGCTTAGCGGGGGGTTTGCACGAGCAGTACTTC; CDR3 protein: CASSLAGGLHEQYF
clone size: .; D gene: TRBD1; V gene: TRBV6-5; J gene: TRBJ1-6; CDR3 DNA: TGTGCCAGCAGTGAACGGAGGGGGCCGGGCCCCCTCCACTTT; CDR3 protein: CASSERRGPGPLHF
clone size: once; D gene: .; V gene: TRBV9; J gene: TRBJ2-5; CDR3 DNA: TGTGCCAGCAGCGTGGACAGCTCCCAAGAGACCCAGTACTTC; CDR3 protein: CASSVDSSQETQYF
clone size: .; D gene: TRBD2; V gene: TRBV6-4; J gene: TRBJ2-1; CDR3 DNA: TGTGCCAGCAGTGACTCGTGGACTAGCGGGATGAATGAGCAGTTCTTC; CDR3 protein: CASSDSWTSGMNEQFF
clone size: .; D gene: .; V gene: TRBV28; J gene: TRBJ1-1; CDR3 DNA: TGTGCCAGCGGGGGGGGGAACACTGAAGCTTTCTTT; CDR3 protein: CASGGGNTEAFF
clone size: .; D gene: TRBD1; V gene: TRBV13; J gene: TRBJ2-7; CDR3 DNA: TGTGCCAGCAGCTTAGCCACAGGGGGCCCCTACGAGCAGTACTTC; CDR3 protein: CASSLATGGPYEQYF
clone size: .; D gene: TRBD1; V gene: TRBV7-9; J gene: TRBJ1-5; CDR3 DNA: TGTGCCAGCAGCTACACAGGGGAACAGCCCCAGCATTTT; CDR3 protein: CASSYTGEQPQHF
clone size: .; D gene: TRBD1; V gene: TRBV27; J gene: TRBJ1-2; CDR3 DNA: TGTGCCAGCAGTAACTCGACAGGGTGGGTCTATGGCTACACCTTC; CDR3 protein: CASSNSTGWVYGYTF
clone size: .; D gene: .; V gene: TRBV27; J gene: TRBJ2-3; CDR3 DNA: TGTGCCAGCAGTCTCACAGATACGCAGTATTTT; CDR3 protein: CASSLTDTQYF
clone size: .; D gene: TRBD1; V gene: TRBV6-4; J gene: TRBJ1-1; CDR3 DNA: TGTGCCAGCAGTGACGCAGGGGGGACTGAAGCTTTCTTT; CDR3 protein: CASSDAGGTEAFF
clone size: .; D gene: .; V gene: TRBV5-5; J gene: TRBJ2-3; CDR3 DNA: TGTGCCAGCAGCTTGTCTTCGGGATGGGTCGATACGCAGTATTTT; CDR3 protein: CASSLSSGWVDTQYF
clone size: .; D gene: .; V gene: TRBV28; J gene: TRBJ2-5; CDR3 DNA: TGTGCCAGCAGTTTACCCACTGGACAAGAGGCCCAGTACTTC; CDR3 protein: CASSLPTGQEAQYF
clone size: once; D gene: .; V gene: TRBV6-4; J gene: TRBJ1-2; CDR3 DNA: TGTGCCAGCAGTGAAACGCGTCTCGGGGGCTACACCTTC; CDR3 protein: CASSETRLGGYTF
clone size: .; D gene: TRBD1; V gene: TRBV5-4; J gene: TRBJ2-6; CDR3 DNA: TGTGCCAGCAGCGCCGGGACAGACTCTGGGGCCAACGTCCTGACTTTC; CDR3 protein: CASSAGTDSGANVLTF
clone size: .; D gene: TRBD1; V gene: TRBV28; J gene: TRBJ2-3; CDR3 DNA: TGTGCCAGCAACGGGGACAGCCGCACAGATACGCAGTATTTT; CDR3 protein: CASNGDSRTDTQYF
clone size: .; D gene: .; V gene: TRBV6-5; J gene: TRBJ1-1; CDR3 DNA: TGTGCCAGCAGTACAGGGAAGCCGGCTGAAGCTTTCTTT; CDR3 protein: CASSTGKPAEAFF
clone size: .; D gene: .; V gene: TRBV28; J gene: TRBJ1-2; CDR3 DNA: TGTGCCAGCAGGATTATTCCAGGTTCTAGGGGGTATGGCTACACCTTC; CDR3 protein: CASRIIPGSRGYGYTF
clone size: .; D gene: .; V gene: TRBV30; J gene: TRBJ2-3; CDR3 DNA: TGTGCCTGGAGTGGAACAGGGTCCGATACGCAGTATTTT; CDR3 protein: CAWSGTGSDTQYF
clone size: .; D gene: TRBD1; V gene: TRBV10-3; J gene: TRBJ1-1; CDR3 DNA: TGTGCCATCACCGACAGGGTGGGAAACACTGAAGCTTTCTTT; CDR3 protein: CAITDRVGNTEAFF
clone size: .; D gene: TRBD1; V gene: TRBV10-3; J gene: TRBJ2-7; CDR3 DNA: TGTGCGATAAGGGACGGGACAGGGCCCTACGAGCAGTACTTC; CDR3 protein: CAIRDGTGPYEQYF
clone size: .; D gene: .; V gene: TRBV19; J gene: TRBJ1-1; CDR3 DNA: TGTGCCAGTAGTATTACGGGTTTACTTGGTTTCCGATCGGAGAACACTGAAGCTTTCTTT; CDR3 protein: CASSITGLLGFRSENTEAFF
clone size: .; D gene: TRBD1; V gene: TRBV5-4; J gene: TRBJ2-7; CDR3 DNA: TGTGCCAGCAGCTTCGGGGACAGCTACGAGCAGTACTTC; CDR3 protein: CASSFGDSYEQYF
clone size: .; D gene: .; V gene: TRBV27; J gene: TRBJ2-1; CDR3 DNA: TGTGCCAGCAGGCCTAGCTCCTACAATGAGCAGTTCTTC; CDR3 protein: CASRPSSYNEQFF
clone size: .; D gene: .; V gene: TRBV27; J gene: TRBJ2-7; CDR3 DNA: TGTGCCAGCAGTTGGGGGGTAGGCCGCTACGAGCAGTACTTC; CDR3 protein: CASSWGVGRYEQYF
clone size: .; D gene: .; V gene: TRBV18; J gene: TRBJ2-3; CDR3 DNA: TGTGCCAGCTCACCACCTGGAAGCGGGTTCAGACCATACACAGATACGCAGTATTTT; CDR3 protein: CASSPPGSGFRPYTDTQYF
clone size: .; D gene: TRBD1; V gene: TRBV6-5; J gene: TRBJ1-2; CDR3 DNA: TGTGCCAGCAGTTACTCGACCCTTCACAGGGGTTGGGGCTACACCTTC; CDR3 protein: CASSYSTLHRGWGYTF
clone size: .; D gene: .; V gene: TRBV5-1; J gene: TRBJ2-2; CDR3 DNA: TGCGCCAGCAGCTTGGACAGTGTCGCGAACACCGGGGAGCTGTTTTTT; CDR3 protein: CASSLDSVANTGELFF
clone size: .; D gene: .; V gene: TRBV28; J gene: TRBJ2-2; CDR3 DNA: TGTGCCAGCAGCAAAAGACGGGGCGGGGAGCTGTTTTTT; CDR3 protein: CASSKRRGGELFF
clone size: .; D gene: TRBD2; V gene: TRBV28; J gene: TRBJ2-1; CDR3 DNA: TGTGCCAGCAGTTGGGTGGCGGGAGAGACCAGGAATGAGCAGTTCTTC; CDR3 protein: CASSWVAGETRNEQFF
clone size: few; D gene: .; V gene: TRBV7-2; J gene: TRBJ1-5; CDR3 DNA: TGTGCCAGCAGCCCCCCTATAGGGGGGGCCGGGAATCAGCCCCAGCATTTT; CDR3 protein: CASSPPIGGAGNQPQHF
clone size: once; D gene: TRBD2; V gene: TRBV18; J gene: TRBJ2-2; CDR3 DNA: TGTGCCAGCTCACCACGGTCTAGCGGGAGGATAAGGGAACGGAACACCGGGGAGCTGTTTTTT; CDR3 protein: CASSPRSSGRIRERNTGELFF
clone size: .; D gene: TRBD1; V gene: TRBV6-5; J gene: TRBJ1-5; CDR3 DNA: TGTGCCAGCGCGGGGACAGGGGATCAGCCCCAGCATTTT; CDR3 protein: CASAGTGDQPQHF
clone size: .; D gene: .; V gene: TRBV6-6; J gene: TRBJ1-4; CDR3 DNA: TGTGCCAGCACCGGGTTCGGAAGTGAAAAACTGTTTTTT; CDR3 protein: CASTGFGSEKLFF
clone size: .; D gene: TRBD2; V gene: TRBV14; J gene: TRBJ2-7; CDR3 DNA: TGTGCCAGCAGCAAAGACCTTTCGACTAGCGGGAGGGAATCTACCTACGAGCAGTACTTC; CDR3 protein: CASSKDLSTSGRESTYEQYF
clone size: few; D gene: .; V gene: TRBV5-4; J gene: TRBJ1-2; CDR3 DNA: TGTGCCAGCAGCTTGGCCCGGGAAGACTATGGCTACACCTTC; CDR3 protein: CASSLAREDYGYTF
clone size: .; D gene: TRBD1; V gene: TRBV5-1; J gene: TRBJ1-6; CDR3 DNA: TGCGCCAGCAGACAACAGCCGGGACAGGGGTATAATTCACCCCTCCACTTT; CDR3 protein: CASRQQPGQGYNSPLHF
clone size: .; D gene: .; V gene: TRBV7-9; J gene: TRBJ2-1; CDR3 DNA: TGTGCCTGTCGCCCGTCAGCCTACAATGAGCAGTTCTTC; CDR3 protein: CACRPSAYNEQFF
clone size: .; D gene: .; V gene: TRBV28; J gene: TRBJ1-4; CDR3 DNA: TGTGCCAGCAGATCACGTTTTAGGGGGTTGGTTGAAAAACTGTTTTTT; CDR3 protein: CASRSRFRGLVEKLFF
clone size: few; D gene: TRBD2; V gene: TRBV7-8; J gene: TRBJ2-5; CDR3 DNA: TGTGCCAGCAGCCCATGGACTAGCGGGGAAGAGACCCAGTACTTC; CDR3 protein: CASSPWTSGEETQYF
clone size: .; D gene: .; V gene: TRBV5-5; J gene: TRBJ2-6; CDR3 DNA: TGTGCCAGCAGCTTGGATCAGGGGATTCCATCTGGGGCCAACGTCCTGACTTTC; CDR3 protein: CASSLDQGIPSGANVLTF
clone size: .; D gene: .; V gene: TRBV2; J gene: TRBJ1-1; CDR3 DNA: TGTGCCAGCAGTGGGGCGGGGGGCACTGAAGCTTTCTTT; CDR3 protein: CASSGAGGTEAFF
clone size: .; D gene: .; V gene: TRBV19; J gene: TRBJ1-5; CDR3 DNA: TGTGCCAGTAGTATCGGTCAAACAGGGAATCAGCCCCAGCATTTT; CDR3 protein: CASSIGQTGNQPQHF
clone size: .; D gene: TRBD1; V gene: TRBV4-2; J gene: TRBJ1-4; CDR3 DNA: TGTGCCAGCAGCCAAGGACGGGACAGGGATGAAAAACTGTTTTTT; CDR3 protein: CASSQGRDRDEKLFF
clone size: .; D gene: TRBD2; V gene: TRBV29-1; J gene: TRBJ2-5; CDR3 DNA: TGCAGCGTTGAAGCTAGCGGGGGGGAAGAGACCCAGTACTTC; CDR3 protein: CSVEASGGEETQYF
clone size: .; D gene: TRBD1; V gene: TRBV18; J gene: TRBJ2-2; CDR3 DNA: TGTGCCAGCTCCCCCGGGACAGTTAACACCGGGGAGCTGTTTTTT; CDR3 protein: CASSPGTVNTGELFF
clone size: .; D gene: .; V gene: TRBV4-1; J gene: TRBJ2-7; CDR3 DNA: TGCGCCAGCAGCCAAGGCCTAGGTGGCTACGAGCAGTACTTC; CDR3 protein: CASSQGLGGYEQYF
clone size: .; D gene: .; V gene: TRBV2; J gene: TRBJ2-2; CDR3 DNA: TGTGCCAGCAGTGACTGGGGGCGGGACACCGGGGAGCTGTTTTTT; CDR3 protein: CASSDWGRDTGELFF